The clone carrying this T cell receptor beta chain was seen repeatedly, ten times or more. This entry comes from a study of T cells after yellow fever vaccination. MiXCR, applied by TCRdb to the 5' RACE reads, yields one record per CDR3 protein. The table has about 300,000 distinct CDR3 sequences, around 7% seen once. The germline V gene encodes CDR1 DFQATT and CDR2 SNEGSKA (reference sequence). Trimming stripped 4 bases from V and 9 bases from J, with 10 bases between. The CDR3 has 11 residues. The source material was PBMCs, sampled more than 35 days after the first yellow fever vaccination. The receptor was derived from a man aged 18-30 years who received the YFV17D yellow fever vaccine. This chain connects TRBV20-1 to TRBJ2-1; D uncertain. In DNA, the CDR3 is TGCAGTGCTAACTTACCCGGTGAGCAGTTCTTC. This translates into CSANLPGEQFF.